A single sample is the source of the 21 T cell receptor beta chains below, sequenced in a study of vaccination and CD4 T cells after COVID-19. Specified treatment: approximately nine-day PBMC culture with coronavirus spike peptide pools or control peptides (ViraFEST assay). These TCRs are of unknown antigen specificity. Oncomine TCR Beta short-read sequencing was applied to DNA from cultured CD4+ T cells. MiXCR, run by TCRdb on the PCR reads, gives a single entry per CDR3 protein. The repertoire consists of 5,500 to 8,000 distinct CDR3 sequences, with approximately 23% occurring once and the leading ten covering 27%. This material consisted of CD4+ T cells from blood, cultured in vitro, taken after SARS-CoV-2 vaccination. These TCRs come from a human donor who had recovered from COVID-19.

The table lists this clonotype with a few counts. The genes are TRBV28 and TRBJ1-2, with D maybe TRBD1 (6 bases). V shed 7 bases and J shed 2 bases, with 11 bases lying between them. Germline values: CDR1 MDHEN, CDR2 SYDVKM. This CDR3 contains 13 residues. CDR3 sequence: CASKPGTNYGYTF. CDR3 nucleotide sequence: TGTGCCAGCAAGCCCGGGACAAACTATGGCTACACCTTC.

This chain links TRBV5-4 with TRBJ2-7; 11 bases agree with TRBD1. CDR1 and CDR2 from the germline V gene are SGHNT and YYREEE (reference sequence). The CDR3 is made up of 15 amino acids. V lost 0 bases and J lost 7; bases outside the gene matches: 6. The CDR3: CASSLEDRGQDEQYF. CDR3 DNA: TGTGCCAGCAGCTTGGAGGACAGGGGGCAGGATGAGCAGTACTTC.

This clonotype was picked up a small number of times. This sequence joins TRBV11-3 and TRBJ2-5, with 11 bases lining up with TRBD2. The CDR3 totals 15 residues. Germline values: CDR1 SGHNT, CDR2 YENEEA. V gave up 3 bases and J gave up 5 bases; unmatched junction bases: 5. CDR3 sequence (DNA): TGTGCCAGCAGCTTTACTAGCGGGAGAGATGAGACCCAGTACTTC. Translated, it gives CASSFTSGRDETQYF.

In DNA form, the CDR3 reads TGCGCCAGCAGCCCACGACAGACTAGCACAGATACGCAGTATTTT. Translating it yields CASSPRQTSTDTQYF. The chain carries TRBV5-1 and TRBJ2-3; possibly TRBD1 for D (5 bases). This CDR3 has 15 residues. Germline CDR1 and CDR2: SGHRS and YFSETQ. With 4 bases removed from V and 0 bases from J, the gap between germline ends came to 12 bases. The variable domain in full, completed from reference TRBV5-1 and TRBJ2-3, reads KAGVTQTPRYLIKTRGQQVTLSCSPISGHRSVSWYQQTPGQGLQFLFEYFSETQRNKGNFPGRFSGRQFSNSRSEMNVSTLELGDSALYLCASSPRQTSTDTQYFGPGTRLTVL.

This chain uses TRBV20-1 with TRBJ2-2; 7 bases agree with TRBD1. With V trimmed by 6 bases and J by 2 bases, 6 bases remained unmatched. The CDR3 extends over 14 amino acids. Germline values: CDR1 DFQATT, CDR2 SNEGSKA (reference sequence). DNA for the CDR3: TGCAGTGCATACAGGGGTATTAACACCGGGGAGCTGTTTTTT. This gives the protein CSAYRGINTGELFF.

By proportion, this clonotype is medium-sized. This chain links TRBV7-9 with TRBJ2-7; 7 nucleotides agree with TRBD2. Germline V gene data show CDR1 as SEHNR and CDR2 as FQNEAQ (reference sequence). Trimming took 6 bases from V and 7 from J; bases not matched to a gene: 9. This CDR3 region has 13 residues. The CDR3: CASSRGGGREQYF. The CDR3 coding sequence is TGTGCCAGCAGTCGCGGGGGAGGCCGAGAGCAGTACTTC.

DNA for the CDR3: TGCAGTGTAGCGGGGGGGCGGGGGAAAGAGACCCAGTACTTC. This sequence encodes CSVAGGRGKETQYF. The genes are TRBV20-1 and TRBJ2-5; 11 bases are shared with TRBD2. From germline, CDR1 is DFQATT and CDR2 SNEGSKA (reference sequence). The CDR3 length is 14 residues. Trimming at V came to 7 bases and at J to 3 bases, leaving 7 bases not matched to a gene.

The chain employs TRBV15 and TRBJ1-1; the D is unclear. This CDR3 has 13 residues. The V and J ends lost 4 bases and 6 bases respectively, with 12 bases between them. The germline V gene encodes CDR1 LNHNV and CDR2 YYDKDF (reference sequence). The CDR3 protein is CATSTYSRAEAFF. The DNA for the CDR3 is TGTGCCACCAGCACTTATTCGAGAGCTGAAGCTTTCTTT.

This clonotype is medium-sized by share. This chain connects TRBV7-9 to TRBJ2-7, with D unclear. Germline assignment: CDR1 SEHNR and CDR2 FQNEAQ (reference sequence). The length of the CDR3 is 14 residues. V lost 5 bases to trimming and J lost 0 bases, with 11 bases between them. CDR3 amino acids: CASSPRQSSYEQYF. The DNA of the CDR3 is TGTGCCAGCAGCCCAAGACAAAGCTCCTACGAGCAGTACTTC.

CDR3 DNA sequence: TGTGCCAGCAGCGCGCCTAGGGACGCCGGCCGAGTCCTAAGCGGGGGGGCGGGTAATGAGCAGTTCTTC. Encoded protein: CASSAPRDAGRVLSGGAGNEQFF. V usage is TRBV7-8 and J usage is TRBJ2-1; 10 nucleotides match TRBD2. The CDR3 runs to 23 residues. J gave up 7 bases and V 5 bases, and 32 bases lay outside the gene matches. The germline V gene has CDR1 SGHVS and CDR2 FQNEAQ. Full variable domain (outside the CDR3, taken from reference TRBV7-8 and TRBJ2-1): GAGVSQSPRYKVAKRGQDVALRCDPISGHVSLFWYQQALGQGPEFLTYFQNEAQLDKSGLPSDRFFAERPEGSVSTLKIQRTQQEDSAVYLCASSAPRDAGRVLSGGAGNEQFFGPGTRLTVL.

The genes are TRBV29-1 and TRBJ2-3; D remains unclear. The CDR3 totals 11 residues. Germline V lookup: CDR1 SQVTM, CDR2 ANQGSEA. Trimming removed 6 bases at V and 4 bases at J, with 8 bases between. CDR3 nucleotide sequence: TGCAGCGTGGGCCCGGCAGATACGCAGTATTTT. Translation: CSVGPADTQYF.

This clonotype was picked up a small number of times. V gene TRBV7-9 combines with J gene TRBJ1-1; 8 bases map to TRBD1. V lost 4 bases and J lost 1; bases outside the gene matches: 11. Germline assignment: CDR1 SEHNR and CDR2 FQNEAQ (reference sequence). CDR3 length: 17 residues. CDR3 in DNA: TGTGCCAGCAGCTCCAGGGGGCAAGGGGGGAGGAACACTGAAGCTTTCTTT. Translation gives CASSSRGQGGRNTEAFF.

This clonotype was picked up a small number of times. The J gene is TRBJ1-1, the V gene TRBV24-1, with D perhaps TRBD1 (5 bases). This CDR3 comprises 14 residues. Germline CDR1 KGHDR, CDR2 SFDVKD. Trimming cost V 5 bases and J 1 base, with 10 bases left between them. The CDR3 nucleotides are TGTGCCACCAGTGCGGGGGGGAGGAACACTGAAGCTTTCTTT. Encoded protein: CATSAGGRNTEAFF.

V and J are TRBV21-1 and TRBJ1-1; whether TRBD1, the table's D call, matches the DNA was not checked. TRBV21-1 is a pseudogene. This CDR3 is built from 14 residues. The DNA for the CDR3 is TGTGCCAGCAGCAACATGGACAGCGGCTCTGAAGCTTTCTTT. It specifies CASSNMDSGSEAFF.

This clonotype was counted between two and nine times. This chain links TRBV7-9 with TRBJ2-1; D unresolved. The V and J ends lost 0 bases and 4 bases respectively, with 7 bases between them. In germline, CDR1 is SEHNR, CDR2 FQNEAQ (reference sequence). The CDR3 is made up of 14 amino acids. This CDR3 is CASSLAAEYNEQFF. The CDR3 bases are TGTGCCAGCAGCTTAGCGGCAGAGTACAATGAGCAGTTCTTC.

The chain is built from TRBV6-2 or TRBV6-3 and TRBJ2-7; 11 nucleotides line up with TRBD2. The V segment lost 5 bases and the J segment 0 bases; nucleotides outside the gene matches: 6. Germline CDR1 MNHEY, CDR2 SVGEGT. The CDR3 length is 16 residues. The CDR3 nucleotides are TGTGCCAGCAGTAAGTCCGGGACTAGCGGCTCCTACGAGCAGTACTTC. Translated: CASSKSGTSGSYEQYF.

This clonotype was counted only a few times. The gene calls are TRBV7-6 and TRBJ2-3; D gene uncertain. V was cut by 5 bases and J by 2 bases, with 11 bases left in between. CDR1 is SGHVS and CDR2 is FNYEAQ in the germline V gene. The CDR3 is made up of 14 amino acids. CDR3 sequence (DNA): TGTGCCAGCAGCGTAGGACCGAACACAGATACGCAGTATTTT. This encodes CASSVGPNTDTQYF. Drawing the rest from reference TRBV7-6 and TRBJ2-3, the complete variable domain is GAGVSQSPRYKVTKRGQDVALRCDPISGHVSLYWYRQALGQGPEFLTYFNYEAQQDKSGLPNDRFSAERPEGSISTLTIQRTEQRDSAMYRCASSVGPNTDTQYFGPGTRLTVL.

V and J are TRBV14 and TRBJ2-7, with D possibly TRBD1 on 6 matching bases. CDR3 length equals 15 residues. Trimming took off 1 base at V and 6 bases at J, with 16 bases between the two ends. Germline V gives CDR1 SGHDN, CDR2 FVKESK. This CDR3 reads CASSQVGAEGSEQYF. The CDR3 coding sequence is TGTGCCAGCAGCCAAGTGGGGGCCGAGGGGAGCGAGCAGTACTTC.

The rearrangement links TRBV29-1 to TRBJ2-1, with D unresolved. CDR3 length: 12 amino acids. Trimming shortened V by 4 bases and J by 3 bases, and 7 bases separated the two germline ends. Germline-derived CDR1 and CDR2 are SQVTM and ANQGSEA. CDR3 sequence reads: CSVAAVYNEQFF. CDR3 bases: TGCAGCGTTGCTGCGGTCTACAATGAGCAGTTCTTC.

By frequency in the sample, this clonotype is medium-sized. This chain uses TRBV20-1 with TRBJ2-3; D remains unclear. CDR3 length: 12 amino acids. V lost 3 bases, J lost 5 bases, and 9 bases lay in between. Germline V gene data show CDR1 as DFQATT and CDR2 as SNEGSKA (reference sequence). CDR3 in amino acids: CSARPGVDTQYF. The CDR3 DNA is TGCAGTGCTAGGCCCGGAGTAGATACGCAGTATTTT.

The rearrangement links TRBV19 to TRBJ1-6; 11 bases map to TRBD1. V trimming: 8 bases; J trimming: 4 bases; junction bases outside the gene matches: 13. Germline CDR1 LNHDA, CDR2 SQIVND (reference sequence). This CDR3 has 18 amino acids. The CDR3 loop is CASSGNPGTGGYNSPLHF. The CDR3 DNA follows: TGTGCCAGTTCGGGGAACCCCGGGACAGGGGGTTATAATTCACCCCTCCACTTT.